This TCR beta chain is from a study of blood T cells in healthy people across ages. Study findings and constraints: Higher diversity, along with more naive CD4+ cells, distinguished long-lived donors from aged donors. Unsorted PBMCs ruled out conclusive naive versus antigen-experienced comparison.

Points on this clonotype: Its antigen is unidentified.

Sample-barcoded 5' priming and a J-beta primer mix drove a second PCR of about 6 to 12 cycles. TCRdb fed the 5' RACE reads into MiXCR, producing one record per CDR3 protein. The sample shows some 550,000 distinct CDR3 sequences, 40% to 55% of them seen only once. The CDR3 extends over 17 amino acids. Trimming removed 8 bases from V and 0 bases from J; junction bases left unmatched: 10. The germline V gene has CDR1 ENHRY and CDR2 SYGVKD. Input material: blood. The receptor was derived from a man older than 75 in good health. This sequence joins TRBV10-3 and TRBJ2-3, with 11 nucleotides matching TRBD2. The CDR3 DNA follows: TGTGCCATCGTCTCCGGGACTAGCGGTTTAAGCACAGATACGCAGTATTTT. It yields the protein CAIVSGTSGLSTDTQYF.